Below, one T cell receptor beta chain is given with its context. Its matching antigen is unknown. The data were taken from a study of cytomegalovirus exposure and HLA in healthy donors. PCR employed 60 Vbeta and 13 Jbeta primers. Profiled with immunoSEQ multiplex PCR; TCRdb holds only in-frame clones, not every one. This repertoire shows around 150,000 clones, roughly 79% found once; its top ten account for about 9.1%. Germline-derived CDR1 and CDR2 are SNHLY and FYNNEI. This CDR3 contains 15 residues. Trimming left V 6 bases short and J 6 bases short, with 19 bases between. Broader study findings: Association with HLA alleles at 0.05 false discovery rate was found for 17,000 or so TCR beta sequences in a later analysis. For most TCR beta V segments, an earlier analysis put the productive rate at about 90% or about 30% of the time. Investigators reported 150 to 200 TCR beta chains as tied to cytomegalovirus. TCR beta V- and J-gene trimming, according to a later analysis, was linked to a missense DCLRE1C variant.

The sequence came from a man younger than 30 in good health and CMV-seropositive. The sample consisted of PBMCs. The rearrangement links TRBV2 to TRBJ2-3, with D possibly being TRBD1 (6 bases). The CDR3 DNA reads as TGTGCCAGCAGCGAACAGGGTCTCCTATCGGATACGCAGTATTTT. Translating gives CASSEQGLLSDTQYF.